The rows below give T cell receptor beta chains drawn from one sample of a study of Ad26.COV2.S vaccination and SARS-CoV-2 variants. Assay: immunoSEQ multiplex PCR; the TCRdb copy retains only in-frame clones and omits some. The top ten clones hold 3.5% of a sample with about 400,000 clones, less than 90% of them seen once. The material sequenced was peripheral blood, taken in a trial of Ad26.COV2.S vaccine versus placebo. These receptors were taken from a person aged 18 to 65 who received the Ad26.COV2.S COVID-19 vaccine or a placebo. Each CDR3 is given with its conserved first and last residue. D genes are given only for firm matches. Rows give clone size only sometimes, using once, few, many, or a class for an expanded clone.

V gene	clone size	J gene	D gene	CDR3 protein	CDR3 DNA
TRBV30	NA	TRBJ2-7	NA	CAWRAKSYEQYF	TGTGCCTGGAGAGCTAAGTCCTACGAGCAGTACTTC
TRBV6-4	NA	TRBJ2-1	NA	CASSTDRYGEQFF	TGTGCCAGCAGTACTGACAGGTACGGGGAGCAGTTCTTC
TRBV27	NA	TRBJ1-5	NA	CASSLSTPGDGNNQPQHF	TGTGCCAGCAGTTTATCCACCCCCGGGGACGGTAACAATCAGCCCCAGCATTTT
TRBV5-1	NA	TRBJ2-2	NA	CASSALSGELFF	TGCGCCAGCAGCGCCCTTAGCGGGGAGCTGTTTTTT
TRBV5-1	once	TRBJ2-5	NA	CASSLLSGRQQETQYF	TGCGCCAGCAGCCTCCTTAGCGGCCGGCAACAAGAGACCCAGTACTTC
TRBV6-6	NA	TRBJ1-1	NA	CASSYGEDYSDTEAFF	TGTGCCAGCAGTTACGGGGAGGACTACTCGGACACTGAAGCTTTCTTT
TRBV5-1	once	TRBJ1-2	NA	CASSLDGGGDGYTF	TGCGCCAGCAGCTTGGACGGGGGAGGGGATGGCTACACCTTC
TRBV4-3	NA	TRBJ1-5	NA	CASSQGRENQPQHF	TGCGCCAGCAGCCAAGGAAGGGAAAATCAGCCCCAGCATTTT
TRBV7-2	NA	TRBJ2-5	NA	CASSLDSYQETQYF	TGTGCCAGCAGCTTGGACAGCTACCAAGAGACCCAGTACTTC
TRBV18	NA	TRBJ1-4	NA	CASSPRRADEKLFF	TGTGCCAGCTCACCACGGCGAGCGGATGAAAAACTGTTTTTT
TRBV7-9	NA	TRBJ1-3	NA	CASSLMDGGPVTYF	TGTGCCAGCAGCTTAATGGATGGAGGCCCGGTCACATATTTT
TRBV2	NA	TRBJ2-2	NA	CASSEALLGGVNTGELFF	TGTGCCAGCAGTGAAGCGTTGCTGGGTGGCGTAAACACCGGGGAGCTGTTTTTT
TRBV10-3	NA	TRBJ1-2	NA	CAINGKGGSDYGYTF	TGTGCCATCAACGGGAAGGGAGGGTCGGACTATGGCTACACCTTC
TRBV28	NA	TRBJ1-2	NA	CASSSLTLGNTGGYTF	TGTGCCAGCAGCTCACTGACCCTCGGGAACACGGGAGGCTACACCTTC
TRBV5-1	NA	TRBJ1-1	NA	CASSFGGLNTEAFF	TGCGCCAGCAGCTTCGGGGGTTTGAACACTGAAGCTTTCTTT
TRBV29-1	NA	TRBJ1-5	NA	CSVEVQLNQPQHF	TGCAGCGTTGAAGTCCAACTCAATCAGCCCCAGCATTTT
TRBV30	NA	TRBJ2-1	NA	CAWRSRGTYNEQFF	TGTGCCTGGAGATCCCGCGGAACCTACAATGAGCAGTTCTTC
TRBV5-1	once	TRBJ2-5	TRBD1	CASSLVQGHQETQYF	TGCGCCAGCAGCCTTGTACAGGGGCACCAAGAGACCCAGTACTTC
TRBV5-5	NA	TRBJ2-5	TRBD1	CASSLVGTDQETQYF	TGTGCCAGCAGCTTGGTAGGGACAGATCAAGAGACCCAGTACTTC
TRBV21-1	NA	TRBJ1-2	NA	CASSKEDVPNYGYTF	TGTGCCAGCAGCAAAGAGGACGTCCCTAACTATGGCTACACCTTC